One sample yielded the 29 T cell receptor beta chains listed below, sequenced in a study of shared clonotypes between healthy human individuals. Profiling relied on immunoSEQ multiplex PCR, and the TCRdb table lists in-frame clones only, not all of them. The profile shows 700,000 to 950,000 clones, roughly 96% of them singletons. CD45RO negativity and positive selection for CCR7 defined naive CD8 cells, a population that excluded terminally differentiated effector memory CD45RA+ cells. The sequenced material came from naive CD8+ T cells sorted from blood. These receptors came from a young man in good health.

This clone was found once. The chain carries TRBV11-2 and TRBJ2-3; 7 nucleotides align to TRBD2. Germline V CDR1 and CDR2: SGHAT, FQNNGV. The CDR3 sequence is 16 residues long. V shed 5 bases, J shed 4 bases, and the junction held 12 bases outside the gene matches. The CDR3 DNA sequence: TGTGCCAGCAGCCCTTACGGGGTAGCGGGTCCAGATACGCAGTATTTT. The encoded protein is CASSPYGVAGPDTQYF.

The J gene is TRBJ2-1, the V gene TRBV28; TRBD2 might be the D (6 bases). The germline V gene has CDR1 MDHEN and CDR2 SYDVKM. This CDR3 has 15 amino acids. V gave up 5 bases and J gave up 3 bases, with 14 bases separating them. Here the CDR3 reads CASSPTLAIYNEQFF. CDR3 DNA sequence: TGTGCCAGCAGTCCAACTCTAGCGATCTACAATGAGCAGTTCTTC.

This chain connects TRBV7-6 to TRBJ2-1; 7 positions match TRBD2. V lost 5 bases, J lost 7 bases, and 2 bases stayed unmatched. The CDR3 runs to 12 residues. CDR1 is SGHVS and CDR2 is FNYEAQ in the germline V gene. The CDR3 DNA reads as TGTGCCAGCAGCCCCGGGGGGAATGAGCAGTTCTTC. Its protein is CASSPGGNEQFF.

This clone has a single count. This chain connects TRBV29-1 to TRBJ2-3; no clear D. The V gene's germline CDR1 is SQVTM and CDR2 ANQGSEA. Trimming stripped 3 bases from V and 0 bases from J, with 7 bases between. The CDR3 covers 13 residues. CDR3 loop: CSVEPISTDTQYF. In nucleotides, the CDR3 is TGCAGCGTTGAGCCCATTAGCACAGATACGCAGTATTTT.

This chain connects TRBV4-3 to TRBJ1-1, with 7 nucleotides matching TRBD1. CDR3 length: 13 amino acids. Germline CDR1 and CDR2: LGHNA and YSLEER. V lost 4 bases to trimming and J lost 12 bases; unmatched junction nucleotides: 11. The DNA of the CDR3 is TGCGCCAGCAGCCCGGGACAGATTTGGTTGTCTTTCTTT. Its protein product is CASSPGQIWLSFF.

The chain couples TRBV9 to TRBJ2-5; tentative D call: TRBD2 (5 bases). Trimming stripped 4 bases from V and 5 bases from J, with 18 bases between. CDR3 size: 15 residues. Germline values: CDR1 SGDLS, CDR2 YYNGEE. The CDR3 here is CASSLTDSRRETQYF. CDR3 DNA: TGTGCCAGCAGCCTCACGGACTCCCGGCGCGAGACCCAGTACTTC.

This clone has just a few counts. This rearrangement joins TRBV29-1 to TRBJ2-1; TRBD2 agrees at 9 bases. V gave up 8 bases and J gave up 3 bases; unmatched junction bases: 5. The V gene's germline CDR1 is SQVTM and CDR2 ANQGSEA. The CDR3 extends over 13 amino acids. CDR3 coding DNA: TGCAGCTCCTTGCGGGAGGGCTACAATGAGCAGTTCTTC. This translates into CSSLREGYNEQFF.

A single count supports this clone. The V gene is TRBV5-1, the J gene TRBJ2-1, with 7 bases lining up with TRBD2. The ends lost 4 bases at V and 4 bases at J; junction bases unmatched: 8. The germline gives CDR1 SGHRS, CDR2 YFSETQ. CDR3 size: 15 residues. CDR3 sequence reads: CASSPGGIRYNEQFF. The CDR3 nucleotides are TGCGCCAGCAGCCCGGGGGGTATTCGGTACAATGAGCAGTTCTTC.

V usage is TRBV28 and J usage is TRBJ1-1; no definite D call. Germline values: CDR1 MDHEN, CDR2 SYDVKM. There are 15 residues in the CDR3. Trimming left V 5 bases short and J 1 base short, with 14 bases between. This CDR3 is CASSPQEDENTEAFF. CDR3 DNA: TGTGCCAGCAGTCCCCAGGAGGACGAGAACACTGAAGCTTTCTTT.

The rearrangement joins TRBV2 to TRBJ1-5; D possibly corresponds to TRBD1 (6 bases). This CDR3 has 19 amino acids. Germline CDR1 reads SNHLY; CDR2 reads FYNNEI. The germline V and J ends were trimmed by 2 bases and 3 bases, with 23 bases remaining between them. CDR3 sequence: CASSEWLRGKGGDNQPQHF. CDR3 DNA: TGTGCCAGCAGTGAATGGCTTAGGGGGAAAGGGGGTGACAATCAGCCCCAGCATTTT.

On this clone: Other DNA sequences in the sample encode the same CDR3. This chain connects TRBV4-1 to TRBJ1-5; D remains unclear. The CDR3 is made up of 12 amino acids. Trimming pared 3 bases from V and 5 bases from J, leaving 5 bases between. The germline CDR1 and CDR2 sequences are MGHRA and YSYEKL. For the CDR3, the DNA is TGCGCCAGCAGCCAGGGCGATCAGCCCCAGCATTTT. The encoded protein is CASSQGDQPQHF.

The V call is TRBV6-5, the J call TRBJ2-7; a weak D match, TRBD2 (5 bases). Germline CDR1 is MNHEY and CDR2 is SVGAGI. V lost 3 bases, J lost 6 bases, and 15 bases lay in between. The CDR3 loop spans 14 amino acids. The CDR3 bases are TGTGCCAGCAGTTATGAGACTACCCCTGGCGAGCAGTACTTC. It specifies CASSYETTPGEQYF.

The rearrangement uses TRBV7-9 and TRBJ1-4; D gene uncertain. The CDR3 covers 14 residues. Germline CDR1 SEHNR, CDR2 FQNEAQ (reference sequence). V was pared by 6 bases and J by 8 bases, with 16 bases between. CDR3 in DNA: TGTGCCAGCAGGCCCTCTGACGGGAAAGAAAAACTGTTTTTT. Protein sequence: CASRPSDGKEKLFF.

This clone was found once. The rearrangement links TRBV11-2 to TRBJ2-1, with TRBD2 as a possible D gene (6 bases). Trimming pared 5 bases from V and 2 bases from J, leaving 16 bases between. The CDR3 has 16 residues. Germline CDR1 reads SGHAT; CDR2 reads FQNNGV. The CDR3 DNA is TGTGCCAGCAGCCCCACTTCGCGGGGAGCCTACAATGAGCAGTTCTTC. This encodes CASSPTSRGAYNEQFF. The variable domain in full, with the rest retrieved from reference TRBV11-2 and TRBJ2-1, is EAGVAQSPRYKIIEKRQSVAFWCNPISGHATLYWYQQILGQGPKLLIQFQNNGVVDDSQLPKDRFSAERLKGVDSTLKIQPAKLEDSAVYLCASSPTSRGAYNEQFFGPGTRLTVL.

V is TRBV27 and J is TRBJ1-1; TRBD1 might be the D (5 bases). CDR1 MNHEY and CDR2 SMNVEV come from the germline V gene (reference sequence). The CDR3 spans 16 residues. V gave up 1 base and J gave up 6 bases, with 18 bases separating them. This chain's CDR3 is CASSLLRFRDRSEAFF. CDR3 nucleotides: TGTGCCAGCAGTTTATTACGATTCCGGGACCGGTCTGAAGCTTTCTTT.

The CDR3 DNA follows: TGCGCCAGCAGCCTCCGCGGCTCTGGGGCCAACGTCCTGACTTTC. Its protein product is CASSLRGSGANVLTF. V and J are TRBV5-1 and TRBJ2-6, with unresolved D. With 4 bases removed from V and 0 bases from J, the gap between germline ends came to 8 bases. From germline, CDR1 is SGHRS and CDR2 YFSETQ. The CDR3 extends over 15 amino acids.

The chain links TRBV10-2 to TRBJ2-7; the match to TRBD1 covers 7 bases. CDR3 size: 17 residues. J gave up 5 bases and V 2 bases, and 15 bases lay outside the gene matches. CDR1 WSHSY and CDR2 SAAADI come from the germline V gene. The CDR3 nucleotides are TGCGCCAGCAGTGAGATTGGGACAGCGAACCCCCTGGACGAGCAGTACTTC. Translating gives CASSEIGTANPLDEQYF.

CDR3 amino acids: CSVEVRNSGNTIYF. Here the CDR3 DNA reads TGCAGCGTTGAAGTCAGGAACTCTGGAAACACCATATATTTT. The gene calls are TRBV29-1 and TRBJ1-3; no definite D call. CDR1 is SQVTM and CDR2 is ANQGSEA in the germline V gene. This CDR3 comprises 14 residues. V shed 1 base and J shed 0 bases, with 7 bases lying between them.

The V gene is TRBV5-5, the J gene TRBJ2-1; TRBD2 aligns across 7 bases. Trimming at V came to 4 bases and at J to 4 bases, leaving 8 bases not matched to a gene. From germline, CDR1 is SGHKS and CDR2 YYEKEE (reference sequence). The CDR3 length is 15 residues. The CDR3 coding sequence is TGTGCCAGCAGCCATAGACTAGCCCCTTACAATGAGCAGTTCTTC. Its protein is CASSHRLAPYNEQFF.

The rearrangement links TRBV23-1 to TRBJ1-5; 8 bases align to TRBD1. TRBV23-1 is an ORF; its function is uncertain. J gave up 3 bases and V 7 bases, and 14 bases lay outside the gene matches. The CDR3 has 17 residues. DNA of the CDR3: TGCGCCAGCATGCCCAACTCCGGGACAGGCCACAATCAGCCCCAGCATTTT. Residues: CASMPNSGTGHNQPQHF.

V gene TRBV7-9 combines with J gene TRBJ2-3; D may be TRBD1 (5 bases). The CDR3 runs 15 residues. The germline V gene has CDR1 SEHNR and CDR2 FQNEAQ (reference sequence). V lost 0 bases and J 1 base, leaving 8 bases between the germline ends. The CDR3 DNA follows: TGTGCCAGCAGCTTAGCTCCCAGGGGCACAGATACGCAGTATTTT. As protein: CASSLAPRGTDTQYF.

The V call is TRBV11-2, the J call TRBJ2-4, with D perhaps matching TRBD2 (6 bases). Trimming removed 1 base from V and 0 bases from J, with 13 bases in between. There are 17 residues in the CDR3. The germline V gene has CDR1 SGHAT and CDR2 FQNNGV. CDR3 sequence reads: CASSLGRWGLAKNIQYF. The CDR3 region has the DNA TGTGCCAGCAGCTTAGGGCGGTGGGGACTAGCCAAAAACATTCAGTACTTC.

The rearrangement links TRBV7-2 to TRBJ2-4, with 7 bases that match TRBD1. CDR1 and CDR2 (germline): SGHTA, FQGNSA. The CDR3 totals 15 residues. J gave up 7 bases and V 5 bases, and 11 bases lay outside the gene matches. This CDR3 reads CASSMTGPSGNIQYF. In nucleotides, the CDR3 is TGTGCCAGCAGCATGACAGGGCCTTCGGGGAACATTCAGTACTTC.

The chain is built from TRBV13 and TRBJ2-2; TRBD1 might be the D (6 bases). Germline V CDR1 and CDR2: PRHDT, FYEKMQ (reference sequence). Deletions cut 5 bases from V and 13 bases from J, with 23 bases between. The CDR3 length is 15 residues. CDR3 amino acids: CASSPGQIELTGLFF. CDR3 DNA sequence: TGTGCCAGCAGCCCAGGACAGATAGAATTAACGGGGCTGTTTTTT.

This chain connects TRBV27 to TRBJ2-5; perhaps D is TRBD1 or TRBD2 (5 bases each). The germline V and J ends were trimmed by 5 bases and 2 bases, with 18 bases remaining between them. Germline values: CDR1 MNHEY, CDR2 SMNVEV (reference sequence). The CDR3 sequence is 16 residues long. CDR3 loop: CASSPFMGPTQETQYF. Here the CDR3 DNA reads TGTGCCAGCAGTCCCTTTATGGGACCAACACAAGAGACCCAGTACTTC.

The chain links TRBV7-9 to TRBJ2-7; 11 bases line up with TRBD1. The CDR3 runs 17 residues. After removal of 4 bases from V and 2 bases from J, the junction contained 10 bases not matched to a gene. Germline V lookup: CDR1 SEHNR, CDR2 FQNEAQ (reference sequence). Here the CDR3 reads CASSSRTGGEVTYEQYF. The CDR3 DNA follows: TGTGCCAGCAGCTCTCGGACAGGGGGCGAAGTCACCTACGAGCAGTACTTC. The full variable domain, rest sourced from reference TRBV7-9 and TRBJ2-7, is DTGVSQNPRHKITKRGQNVTFRCDPISEHNRLYWYRQTLGQGPEFLTYFQNEAQLEKSRLLSDRFSAERPKGSFSTLEIQRTEQGDSAMYLCASSSRTGGEVTYEQYFGPGTRLTVT.

This clone was found once. This chain connects TRBV4-3 to TRBJ2-6, with D perhaps TRBD1 (6 bases). The CDR3 has 14 residues. Per germline, CDR1 LGHNA and CDR2 YSLEER. Trimming cost V 2 bases and J 13 bases, with 15 bases left between them. CDR3 in amino acids: CASSQSWTDWVLTF. In nucleotides, the CDR3 is TGCGCCAGCAGCCAATCTTGGACAGACTGGGTCCTGACTTTC.

This chain links TRBV27 with TRBJ2-7, with 7 positions matching TRBD1. The CDR3 has 12 residues. V dropped 5 bases and J dropped 5; count of bases not matched to a gene: 3. In germline, CDR1 is MNHEY, CDR2 SMNVEV (reference sequence). In DNA form, the CDR3 reads TGTGCCAGCAGTGTCACAGGGGACGAGCAGTACTTC. It codes for CASSVTGDEQYF.

The chain is built from TRBV7-6 and TRBJ2-4; D possibly uses TRBD1 or TRBD2 (5 bases each). The germline V gene encodes CDR1 SGHVS and CDR2 FNYEAQ. V was shortened by 2 bases and J by 11 bases, with 19 bases between the two germline ends. This CDR3 is 15 amino acids long. CDR3 coding DNA: TGTGCCAGCAGCTTAAGCTCCGGTCGGGACCGGCTTCAGTACTTC. It encodes CASSLSSGRDRLQYF.